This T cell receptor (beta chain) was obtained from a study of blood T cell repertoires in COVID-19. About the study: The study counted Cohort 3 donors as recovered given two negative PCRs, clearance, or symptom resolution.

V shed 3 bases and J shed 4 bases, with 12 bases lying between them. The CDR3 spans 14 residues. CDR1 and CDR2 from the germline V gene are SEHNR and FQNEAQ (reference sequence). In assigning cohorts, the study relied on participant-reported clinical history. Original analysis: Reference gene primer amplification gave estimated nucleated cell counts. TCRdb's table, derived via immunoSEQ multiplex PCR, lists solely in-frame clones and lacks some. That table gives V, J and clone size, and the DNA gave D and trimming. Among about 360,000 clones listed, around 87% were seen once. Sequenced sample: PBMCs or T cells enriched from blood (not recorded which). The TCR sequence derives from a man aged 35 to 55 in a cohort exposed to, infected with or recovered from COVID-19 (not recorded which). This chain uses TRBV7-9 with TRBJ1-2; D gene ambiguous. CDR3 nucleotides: TGTGCCAGCAGCTTTCTCGGGTTGGGCTATGGCTACACCTTC. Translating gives CASSFLGLGYGYTF.